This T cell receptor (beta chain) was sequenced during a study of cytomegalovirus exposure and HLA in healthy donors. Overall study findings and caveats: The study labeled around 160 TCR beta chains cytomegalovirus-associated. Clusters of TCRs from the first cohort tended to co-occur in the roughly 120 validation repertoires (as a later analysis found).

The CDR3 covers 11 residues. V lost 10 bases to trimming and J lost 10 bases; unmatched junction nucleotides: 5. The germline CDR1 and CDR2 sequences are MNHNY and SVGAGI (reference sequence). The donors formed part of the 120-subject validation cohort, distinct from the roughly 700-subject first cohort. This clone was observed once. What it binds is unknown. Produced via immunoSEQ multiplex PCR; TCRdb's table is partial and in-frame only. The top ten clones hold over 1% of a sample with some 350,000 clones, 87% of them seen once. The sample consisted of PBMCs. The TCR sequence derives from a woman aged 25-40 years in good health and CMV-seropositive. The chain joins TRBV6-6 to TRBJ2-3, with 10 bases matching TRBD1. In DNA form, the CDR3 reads TGTGCCACCGACAGGGGGCTTGCGCAGTATTTT. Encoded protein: CATDRGLAQYF.